This TCR beta chain was identified during a study of T cell responses to AZD1222 COVID-19 vaccine. Study summary: Pooled samples include second doses given at about 4 or 12 weeks. Study-wide results and caveats: Regions 160-218 and 743-854 dominated among vaccine-associated CD4 TCRs spanning spike. Spike-specific TCR breadth and depth rose after two AZD1222 doses. The repertoires were collected only after the peak T cell response.

Sequencing was performed with immunoSEQ multiplex PCR; in TCRdb, only in-frame clones are kept and a portion is missing. The sample has about 130,000 clones, around 90% seen once. Trimming pared 4 bases from V and 1 base from J, leaving 4 bases between. The germline CDR1 and CDR2 sequences are GTSNPN and SVGIG (reference sequence). The CDR3 runs to 11 residues. As for this clone: The antigen is not known.

The rearrangement joins TRBV30 to TRBJ1-1, with D unclear. This material consisted of peripheral blood, taken on day 0 of AZD1222 vaccination. The clonotype was recovered from an adult in good health. The chain's CDR3 is CAWKQNTEAFF. As DNA, the CDR3 is TGTGCCTGGAAACAGAACACTGAAGCTTTCTTT.